Below, 10 T cell receptor beta chains from the same sample are listed, as sequenced in a study of T cell repertoires and HLA-DP antigens. These receptors are not linked to any known antigen. Only in-frame clones appear in the TCRdb table, and some are missing; sequencing was by immunoSEQ multiplex PCR. The data show roughly 110,000 clones, with about 91% seen just once and about 0.27% held by the top ten. The specimen was CD4+ T cells from PBMCs. Every receptor here comes from a woman between 18 and 30 years old in good health and CMV-seronegative.

V and J are TRBV5-4 and TRBJ2-3; D is perhaps TRBD1 or TRBD2 (6 bases each). Trimming shortened V by 1 base and J by 4 bases, and 13 bases separated the two germline ends. Germline V gene lookup returns CDR1 SGHNT and CDR2 YYREEE (reference sequence). The CDR3 is made up of 15 amino acids. CDR3 nucleotide sequence: TGTGCCAGCAGCTTGCTGGGGGGCGGGTCAGATACGCAGTATTTT. It translates to CASSLLGGGSDTQYF.

The chain has TRBV5-4 and TRBJ1-1; no clear D gene. The CDR3 is 15 residues long. V was trimmed by 0 bases and J by 1 base, leaving 10 bases between them. From germline, CDR1 is SGHNT and CDR2 YYREEE (reference sequence). CDR3 sequence: CASSLVGRRNTEAFF. The CDR3 DNA reads as TGTGCCAGCAGCTTGGTGGGCAGGAGGAACACTGAAGCTTTCTTT.

In this sample, this clone turned up once. In nucleotides, the CDR3 is TGTGCCAGCAGCTTGGACCGCAGTGGGGGCTACACCTTC. Translation: CASSLDRSGGYTF. The rearrangement uses TRBV7-2 and TRBJ1-2; D not resolved. The V gene lost 3 bases and the J gene lost 8 bases, with 13 bases spanning the gap. Germline assignment: CDR1 SGHTA and CDR2 FQGNSA. CDR3 length: 13 amino acids. Based on the CDR3 plus reference TRBV7-2 and TRBJ1-2, the full variable domain is GAGVSQSPSNKVTEKGKDVELRCDPISGHTALYWYRQSLGQGLEFLIYFQGNSAPDKSGLPSDRFSAERTGGSVSTLTIQRTQQEDSAVYLCASSLDRSGGYTFGSGTRLTVV.

This chain links TRBV28 with TRBJ2-1, with 11 bases lining up with TRBD1. CDR1 and CDR2 from the germline V gene are MDHEN and SYDVKM. The CDR3 length is 14 residues. The V and J ends lost 6 bases and 9 bases, in that order; junction bases with no gene match: 7. This chain's CDR3 is CASSRGQGVGEQFF. DNA of the CDR3: TGTGCCAGCAGCCGGGGACAGGGGGTCGGTGAGCAGTTCTTC.

The CDR3 region is CASRKTGGDTGELFF. CDR3 DNA sequence: TGTGCCAGCAGGAAGACAGGGGGCGACACCGGGGAGCTGTTTTTT. The chain links TRBV28 to TRBJ2-2; 10 nucleotides agree with TRBD1. Germline trimming cut 6 bases from V and 3 bases from J; bases unmatched to any gene: 4. CDR1 is MDHEN and CDR2 is SYDVKM in the germline V gene. This CDR3 contains 15 residues.

This clone appeared a single time. The chain uses TRBV19 and TRBJ1-2; 9 positions match TRBD1. Germline V gives CDR1 LNHDA, CDR2 SQIVND (reference sequence). Unmatched junction bases numbered 2, after V lost 2 bases and J lost 4 bases. This CDR3 has 14 residues. CDR3 loop: CASSITGGGYGYTF. For the CDR3, the DNA is TGTGCCAGTAGTATAACAGGGGGCGGCTATGGCTACACCTTC.

Here the CDR3 DNA reads TGTGCCAGCAGCTTAGTCGGCGGTCCGTCCTACGAGCAGTACTTC. This encodes CASSLVGGPSYEQYF. The rearrangement links TRBV7-3 to TRBJ2-7, with D hard to call. Germline CDR1 is SGHTA and CDR2 is FQGTGA. V lost 2 bases to trimming and J lost 1 base, with 12 bases between them. The CDR3 is 15 residues long.

This clone was picked up one time. The gene calls are TRBV19 and TRBJ2-3; D remains ambiguous. CDR1 and CDR2 (germline): LNHDA, SQIVND (reference sequence). V gave up 6 bases and J gave up 0 bases, with 7 bases separating them. The CDR3 runs to 13 residues. As DNA, the CDR3 is TGTGCCAGTAGGTGGCGGAGCACAGATACGCAGTATTTT. Amino acid sequence: CASRWRSTDTQYF. Using reference TRBV19 and TRBJ2-3 for the parts outside the CDR3, the full variable domain is DGGITQSPKYLFRKEGQNVTLSCEQNLNHDAMYWYRQDPGQGLRLIYYSQIVNDFQKGDIAEGYSVSREKKESFPLTVTSAQKNPTAFYLCASRWRSTDTQYFGPGTRLTVL.

J is TRBJ2-7 and V is TRBV5-6; 7 bases agree with TRBD1. This CDR3 has 15 amino acids. V lost 4 bases, J lost 3 bases, and 10 bases stayed unmatched. CDR1 SGHDT and CDR2 YYEEEE come from the germline V gene. CDR3 sequence (DNA): TGTGCCAGCAGCGATACAGGGGAGAGATTCTACGAGCAGTACTTC. Its translation is CASSDTGERFYEQYF.

The chain recombines TRBV23-1 with TRBJ2-2; D might be TRBD1 (5 bases). TRBV23-1 is classed as an ORF, of uncertain function. The length of the CDR3 is 16 residues. Trimming stripped 3 bases from V and 1 base from J, with 12 bases between. The CDR3 bases are TGCGCCAGCAGTCATCCTCTCCAGGGGAACACCGGGGAGCTGTTTTTT. The encoded protein is CASSHPLQGNTGELFF.